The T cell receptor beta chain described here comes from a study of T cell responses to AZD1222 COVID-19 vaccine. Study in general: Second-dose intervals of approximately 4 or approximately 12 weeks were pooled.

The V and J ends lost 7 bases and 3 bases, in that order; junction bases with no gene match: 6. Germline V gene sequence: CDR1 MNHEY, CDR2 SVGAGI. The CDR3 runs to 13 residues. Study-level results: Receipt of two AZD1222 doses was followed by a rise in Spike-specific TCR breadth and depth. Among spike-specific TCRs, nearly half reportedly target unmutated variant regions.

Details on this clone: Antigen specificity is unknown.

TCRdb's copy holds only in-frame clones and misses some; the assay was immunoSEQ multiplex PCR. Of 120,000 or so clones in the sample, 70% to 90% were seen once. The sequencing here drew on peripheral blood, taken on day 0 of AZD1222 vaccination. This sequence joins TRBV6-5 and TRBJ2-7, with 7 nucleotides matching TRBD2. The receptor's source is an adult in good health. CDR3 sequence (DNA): TGTGCCAGCACCCCACCGGGAGGCTACGAGCAGTACTTC. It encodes CASTPPGGYEQYF.